The table lists the clone carrying this TCR beta chain with a few counts. Its specificity is unknown. This record belongs to a study of cytomegalovirus exposure and HLA in healthy donors. Study results and limitations: In vitro work confirmed that a few CMV-associated chains recognize CMV antigens.

Germline loops: CDR1 LNHDA, CDR2 SQIVND (reference sequence). The CDR3 covers 16 residues. V was cut by 0 bases and J by 3 bases, with 12 bases left in between. Primers included in the PCR were 60 Vbeta and 13 Jbeta primers. Original processing methods: A later analysis counted tens of millions of unique TCR beta chains, about 10 million shared. The assay was immunoSEQ multiplex PCR, and TCRdb's table has in-frame clones only and misses some. V and J calls and clone size are those listed in that table; D and trimming were worked out from the DNA. The table shows 200,000 to 250,000 clones, with 76% occurring only once.

The sample consisted of PBMCs. This TCR came from a man between 18 and 29 years old in good health and CMV-seronegative. The V and J genes are TRBV19 and TRBJ2-1, with D possibly matching TRBD2 (6 bases). The CDR3 DNA reads as TGTGCCAGTAGTATAGATGGGGCGGGACTCTACAATGAGCAGTTCTTC. Translating gives CASSIDGAGLYNEQFF. The whole variable domain, remainder taken from reference TRBV19 and TRBJ2-1, is DGGITQSPKYLFRKEGQNVTLSCEQNLNHDAMYWYRQDPGQGLRLIYYSQIVNDFQKGDIAEGYSVSREKKESFPLTVTSAQKNPTAFYLCASSIDGAGLYNEQFFGPGTRLTVL.